These 21 T cell receptor beta chains came from one sample sequenced in a study of OX40 agonist ivuxolimab in advanced cancers. Libraries were prepared by immunoSEQ multiplex PCR; TCRdb keeps only in-frame clonotypes and omits some of them. The sample contains approximately 48,000 clones, around nine tenths of which appear only once. This specimen consisted of CD4+ or CD8+ T cells sorted from blood, obtained in a trial of the OX40 agonist ivuxolimab. These TCRs come from an adult with an advanced solid tumor such as melanoma, head and neck, liver or kidney cancer.

This chain joins TRBV28 and TRBJ2-1; TRBD1 matches 9 bases. The CDR3 contains 16 residues. Germline V CDR1 and CDR2: MDHEN, SYDVKM. Germline trimming cut 1 base from V and 9 bases from J; bases unmatched to any gene: 10. The CDR3 is CASSLFEHRGQGEQFF. The DNA for the CDR3 is TGTGCCAGCAGTTTATTTGAACACAGGGGGCAAGGTGAGCAGTTCTTC.

The rearrangement uses TRBV2 and TRBJ2-3; 10 nucleotides align to TRBD2. This CDR3 contains 17 residues. The V segment lost 7 bases and the J segment 0 bases; nucleotides outside the gene matches: 10. Germline V gives CDR1 SNHLY, CDR2 FYNNEI. DNA for the CDR3: TGTGCCAGCATATTAGAGCGGGGGGGCAATAGCACAGATACGCAGTATTTT. Translation: CASILERGGNSTDTQYF. The entire variable domain, with the rest obtained from reference TRBV2 and TRBJ2-3, is as follows: EPEVTQTPSHQVTQMGQEVILRCVPISNHLYFYWYRQILGQKVEFLVSFYNNEISEKSEIFDDQFSVERPDGSNFTLKIRSTKLEDSAMYFCASILERGGNSTDTQYFGPGTRLTVL.

This clone appeared a single time. The chain is built from TRBV13 and TRBJ2-7; TRBD1 agrees at 10 bases. This CDR3 has 16 residues. J gave up 6 bases and V 0 bases, and 8 bases lay outside the gene matches. The germline V gene has CDR1 PRHDT and CDR2 FYEKMQ (reference sequence). The CDR3 bases are TGTGCCAGCAGCTTAGGCACGGGACAGGGGTCGCGCGAGCAGTACTTC. Translation: CASSLGTGQGSREQYF.

The chain is built from TRBV13 and TRBJ2-7, with 8 bases fitting TRBD1. This CDR3 region has 15 residues. V lost 1 base, J lost 1 base, and 3 bases stayed unmatched. Germline lookup yields CDR1 PRHDT and CDR2 FYEKMQ (reference sequence). The CDR3 is CASSLAGQESYEQYF. The CDR3 nucleotides read TGTGCCAGCAGCTTAGCGGGACAGGAGTCCTACGAGCAGTACTTC.

The rearrangement uses TRBV4-3 and TRBJ1-2; D perhaps matches TRBD1 (5 bases). The CDR3 sequence is 18 residues long. Trimming cost V 3 bases and J 0 bases, with 20 bases left between them. Germline V gene lookup returns CDR1 LGHNA and CDR2 YSLEER. This CDR3 reads CASSQIGSGTQANYGYTF. CDR3 sequence (DNA): TGCGCCAGCAGCCAGATAGGGTCCGGGACCCAAGCTAACTATGGCTACACCTTC.

This chain joins TRBV7-9 and TRBJ1-1, with unresolved D. Germline CDR1 reads SEHNR; CDR2 reads FQNEAQ (reference sequence). V gave up 1 base and J gave up 11 bases, with 5 bases separating them. This CDR3 is 10 amino acids long. The CDR3 loop reads CASSLGNAFF. The CDR3 DNA sequence: TGTGCCAGCAGCTTAGGGAACGCTTTCTTT.

In regard to this clone: The same CDR3 is also encoded by other DNA sequences in this sample. This chain connects TRBV27 to TRBJ2-1, with a possible D match to TRBD1 (5 bases). V was pared by 2 bases and J by 7 bases, with 6 bases between. CDR1 and CDR2 (germline): MNHEY, SMNVEV (reference sequence). CDR3 length equals 12 residues. This CDR3 reads CASSLKGNEQFF. In DNA form, the CDR3 reads TGTGCCAGCAGTTTAAAGGGGAATGAGCAGTTCTTC.

This chain uses TRBV5-6 with TRBJ2-5; D ambiguous. The last part of the DNA fits TRBJ2-7 better; the J call may be wrong. Germline V gene data show CDR1 as SGHDT and CDR2 as YYEEEE. The CDR3 sequence is 14 residues long. CDR3: CASSLAGNSYEQYF. CDR3 nucleotide sequence: TGTGCCAGCAGCTTGGCCGGAAACTCCTACGAGCAGTACTTC.

The rearrangement uses TRBV7-6 and TRBJ2-5, with a possible D match to TRBD1 (5 bases). TRBJ2-7 explains the end of the DNA better; the J call may be wrong. The CDR3 extends over 14 amino acids. Germline lookup yields CDR1 SGHVS and CDR2 FNYEAQ. This chain's CDR3 is CASSSSGSGYEQYF. For the CDR3, the DNA is TGTGCCAGCAGCTCCTCAGGGTCGGGCTACGAGCAGTACTTC.

The chain has TRBV19 and TRBJ1-2; no clear D. Trimming took off 1 base at V and 2 bases at J, with 11 bases between the two ends. This CDR3 has 15 residues. From germline, CDR1 is LNHDA and CDR2 SQIVND (reference sequence). The CDR3, as DNA: TGTGCCAGTAGTATAGGCCCAACCATAAACTATGGCTACACCTTC. This codes for CASSIGPTINYGYTF.

This clone was seen only once. The chain combines TRBV27 with TRBJ2-1, with 8 bases lining up with TRBD2. The CDR3 runs to 14 residues. In germline, CDR1 is MNHEY, CDR2 SMNVEV (reference sequence). Losses at the gene ends were 3 bases for V and 5 bases for J; bases not matched to a gene: 3. CDR3: CASSFAGGDNEQFF. In nucleotides, the CDR3 is TGTGCCAGCAGTTTCGCCGGGGGGGACAATGAGCAGTTCTTC.

The count of this clone is one. V gene TRBV7-3 combines with J gene TRBJ1-2, with 8 bases that match TRBD1. V was pared by 1 base and J by 6 bases, with 1 base of the junction left unmatched. Germline CDR1 is SGHTA and CDR2 is FQGTGA. This CDR3 has 13 residues. As DNA, the CDR3 is TGTGCCAGCAGCTTAAGACAGGGGCATGGCTACACCTTC. The encoded protein is CASSLRQGHGYTF. The variable domain in full, completed from reference TRBV7-3 and TRBJ1-2, reads GAGVSQTPSNKVTEKGKYVELRCDPISGHTALYWYRQSLGQGPEFLIYFQGTGAADDSGLPNDRFFAVRPEGSVSTLKIQRTERGDSAVYLCASSLRQGHGYTFGSGTRLTVV.

The genes are TRBV19 and TRBJ2-3, with D perhaps TRBD2 (6 bases). V was trimmed by 8 bases and J by 6 bases, leaving 12 bases between them. CDR3 length: 12 residues. Germline V gene sequence: CDR1 LNHDA, CDR2 SQIVND (reference sequence). CDR3 sequence reads: CASGGIMDTQYF. Here the CDR3 DNA reads TGTGCCAGTGGGGGGATAATGGATACGCAGTATTTT.

This clone was counted a few times. This chain uses TRBV30 with TRBJ1-2; 8 positions match TRBD1. CDR3 size: 14 residues. Germline values: CDR1 GTSNPN, CDR2 SVGIG (reference sequence). With 2 bases clipped from V and 5 bases from J, the junction kept 7 bases outside the gene matches. CDR3 sequence reads: CAWSIRQGSYGYTF. The CDR3 region has the DNA TGTGCCTGGAGTATCCGACAGGGGAGTTATGGCTACACCTTC.

The chain has TRBV10-3 and TRBJ2-3; 7 nucleotides line up with TRBD1. Unmatched junction bases numbered 2, after V lost 2 bases and J lost 0 bases. This CDR3 has 15 amino acids. Germline CDR1 and CDR2: ENHRY and SYGVKD. The CDR3 region is CAISEGTASTDTQYF. The CDR3 nucleotides read TGTGCCATCAGTGAGGGGACAGCTAGCACAGATACGCAGTATTTT.

The genes are TRBV30 and TRBJ2-1; D tentatively fits TRBD1 or TRBD2 (6 bases each). Germline V CDR1 and CDR2: GTSNPN, SVGIG (reference sequence). CDR3 size: 14 residues. Trimming removed 1 base from V and 8 bases from J, with 15 bases in between. The CDR3, as DNA: TGTGCCTGGAGTGGGGGGGCGGGGATCGATGAGCAGTTCTTC. Encoded protein: CAWSGGAGIDEQFF.

V usage is TRBV19 and J usage is TRBJ2-5; D unclear. The CDR3 runs 15 residues. Deletions cut 3 bases from V and 2 bases from J, with 13 bases between. Germline values: CDR1 LNHDA, CDR2 SQIVND (reference sequence). The CDR3 loop reads CASSILDDAQETQYF. In nucleotides, the CDR3 is TGTGCCAGTAGTATTTTGGATGATGCTCAAGAGACCCAGTACTTC.

This chain uses TRBV9 with TRBJ1-1; possible D gene TRBD1, 5 bases. CDR3 length: 13 amino acids. Trimming left V 3 bases short and J 4 bases short, with 10 bases between. In germline, CDR1 is SGDLS, CDR2 YYNGEE. In DNA, the CDR3 is TGTGCCAGCAGCGGGGGCCTGGGCACTGAAGCTTTCTTT. This gives the protein CASSGGLGTEAFF. Filled out from reference TRBV9 and TRBJ1-1, the complete variable domain reads DSGVTQTPKHLITATGQRVTLRCSPRSGDLSVYWYQQSLDQGLQFLIQYYNGEERAKGNILERFSAQQFPDLHSELNLSSLELGDSALYFCASSGGLGTEAFFGQGTRLTVV.

This chain uses TRBV15 with TRBJ2-2; D not resolved. The CDR3 covers 15 residues. CDR1 and CDR2 from the germline V gene are LNHNV and YYDKDF (reference sequence). Trimming removed 1 base at V and 0 bases at J, with 6 bases between. CDR3 in DNA: TGTGCCACCAGCAGAGTACTATCGAACACCGGGGAGCTGTTTTTT. This sequence encodes CATSRVLSNTGELFF.

The chain uses TRBV30 and TRBJ1-1; no clear D. This CDR3 is 17 amino acids long. The germline gives CDR1 GTSNPN, CDR2 SVGIG (reference sequence). The ends were cut back, 3 bases at V and 3 bases at J, with 23 bases in the middle. The CDR3 reads CAWRNSRAPVWDTEAFF. The CDR3 DNA reads TGTGCCTGGAGGAACTCAAGGGCCCCTGTCTGGGACACTGAAGCTTTCTTT.

The V call is TRBV19, the J call TRBJ2-1, with a weak D call TRBD2 (6 bases). The CDR3 spans 15 residues. CDR1 and CDR2 from the germline V gene are LNHDA and SQIVND (reference sequence). Trimming pared 3 bases from V and 9 bases from J, leaving 18 bases between. CDR3 in DNA: TGTGCCAGTAGTATGGGTTCGGGGAGGCTGGGTGAGCAGTTCTTC. Translation gives CASSMGSGRLGEQFF.